This passage covers 25 T cell receptor beta chains from one sample sequenced in a study of blood T cell repertoires in COVID-19. Generated by immunoSEQ multiplex PCR, the TCRdb table keeps only in-frame clones and is missing some. The sample lists about 160,000 clones, over 75% occurring once. Sequences were obtained from PBMCs or T cells enriched from blood (not recorded which). The receptors stem from a woman aged 40 to 55 with acute COVID-19.

This clone was seen a few times. The chain recombines TRBV7-8 with TRBJ1-2; D perhaps matches TRBD1 (5 bases). CDR1 SGHVS and CDR2 FQNEAQ come from the germline V gene. The CDR3 has 12 amino acids. The V end was cut by 5 bases, the J end by 7 bases, with 11 bases between. This CDR3 reads CASSHGGFGYTF. CDR3 nucleotides: TGTGCCAGCAGCCACGGGGGTTTTGGCTACACCTTC.

CDR3 nucleotide sequence: TGTGCCACCAGTGATCCCCGGGACTCGGTCTTAAAGCAGTACTTC. It codes for CATSDPRDSVLKQYF. V and J are TRBV24-1 and TRBJ2-7, with D tentatively TRBD2 (6 bases). The CDR3 consists of 15 residues. V dropped 3 bases and J dropped 8 bases, with 19 bases sitting between them. The V gene's germline CDR1 is KGHDR and CDR2 SFDVKD.

J is TRBJ1-2 and V is TRBV7-9, with a possible D match to TRBD1 (5 bases). Germline V gene data show CDR1 as SEHNR and CDR2 as FQNEAQ (reference sequence). Trimming cost V 0 bases and J 7 bases, with 15 bases left between them. This CDR3 is 15 amino acids long. Here the CDR3 reads CASSLAPGSIAGYTF. The DNA of the CDR3 is TGTGCCAGCAGCTTAGCGCCAGGGTCGATTGCTGGCTACACCTTC. Variable domain in full (rest from reference TRBV7-9 and TRBJ1-2): DTGVSQNPRHKITKRGQNVTFRCDPISEHNRLYWYRQTLGQGPEFLTYFQNEAQLEKSRLLSDRFSAERPKGSFSTLEIQRTEQGDSAMYLCASSLAPGSIAGYTFGSGTRLTVV.

The chain links TRBV6-5 to TRBJ2-5; D is undetermined. Germline CDR1 and CDR2: MNHEY and SVGAGI. The CDR3 runs to 14 residues. V shed 0 bases and J shed 5 bases, with 10 bases lying between them. The CDR3 loop reads CASSYSIIGETQYF. The CDR3 DNA reads TGTGCCAGCAGTTACTCGATTATCGGGGAGACCCAGTACTTC.

The chain has TRBV19 and TRBJ2-1, with 10 bases fitting TRBD2. This CDR3 is 15 amino acids long. Looked up from germline, CDR1 is LNHDA and CDR2 is SQIVND (reference sequence). The V gene end was trimmed by 2 bases and the J gene end by 4 bases; junction bases not matched to a gene: 2. The CDR3 nucleotides are TGTGCCAGTAGTATAACTAGCGGGAATTACAATGAGCAGTTCTTC. Its translation is CASSITSGNYNEQFF.

In this sample, this clone turned up a few times. The chain combines TRBV23-1 with TRBJ1-2; 10 bases align to TRBD1. TRBV23-1 is reported as an ORF; its role is uncertain. The length of the CDR3 is 14 residues. Trimming cost V 5 bases and J 0 bases; bases outside gene matches: 0. The DNA for the CDR3 is TGCGCCAGCAGTGGACAGGGGGCTAACTATGGCTACACCTTC. Translated, it gives CASSGQGANYGYTF.

The chain links TRBV7-2 to TRBJ1-5; the D is unclear. Germline V gives CDR1 SGHTA, CDR2 FQGNSA. V was pared by 7 bases and J by 0 bases, with 10 bases between. The CDR3 sequence is 14 residues long. In nucleotides, the CDR3 is TGTGCCAGCAATCCGGAGTATAGCAATCAGCCCCAGCATTTT. This sequence encodes CASNPEYSNQPQHF.

This rearrangement joins TRBV29-1 to TRBJ1-2, with TRBD1 matching over 7 bases. Germline V gene sequence: CDR1 SQVTM, CDR2 ANQGSEA. V gave up 5 bases and J gave up 4 bases; unmatched junction bases: 7. CDR3 size: 13 residues. The CDR3 bases are TGCAGCGTTACCTACAGGGGAGGCTATGGCTACACCTTC. This translates into CSVTYRGGYGYTF. Filled out from reference TRBV29-1 and TRBJ1-2, the complete variable domain reads SAVISQKPSRDICQRGTSLTIQCQVDSQVTMMFWYRQQPGQSLTLIATANQGSEATYESGFVIDKFPISRPNLTFSTLTVSNMSPEDSSIYLCSVTYRGGYGYTFGSGTRLTVV.

V gene TRBV5-1 combines with J gene TRBJ2-7; TRBD1 agrees at 9 bases. The CDR3 totals 16 residues. Germline V CDR1 and CDR2: SGHRS, YFSETQ. V dropped 4 bases and J dropped 5; count of bases not matched to a gene: 13. The CDR3 loop reads CASSPWSGQGVHEQYV. CDR3 DNA: TGCGCCAGCAGCCCCTGGTCGGGACAGGGCGTCCACGAGCAGTACGTC.

The rearrangement uses TRBV6-5 and TRBJ2-7, with TRBD2 matching 7 bases. The CDR3 spans 13 residues. Per germline, CDR1 MNHEY and CDR2 SVGAGI. V dropped 4 bases and J dropped 3; count of bases not matched to a gene: 3. In DNA form, the CDR3 reads TGTGCCAGCAGTTCTAGCGGAGACTACGAGCAGTACGTC. Protein: CASSSSGDYEQYV.

The V call is TRBV4-1, the J call TRBJ2-5; weak D call: TRBD1 (5 bases). The CDR3 loop spans 15 amino acids. Deletions cut 0 bases from V and 1 base from J, with 9 bases between. The germline CDR1 and CDR2 sequences are MGHRA and YSYEKL. The DNA of the CDR3 is TGCGCCAGCAGCCAAGAACAGGTGATCCAAGAGACCCAGTACTTC. Translated, it gives CASSQEQVIQETQYF.

This clone is a singleton in its sample. The gene calls are TRBV28 and TRBJ2-1, with TRBD2 identical over 8 bases. From germline, CDR1 is MDHEN and CDR2 SYDVKM. CDR3 size: 16 residues. With 4 bases clipped from V and 12 bases from J, the junction kept 17 bases outside the gene matches. The CDR3 nucleotides read TGTGCCAGCAGTTCCCAAGGGGCTAGCGGGTCTTTATCGCAGTTCTTC. It yields the protein CASSSQGASGSLSQFF.

This sequence joins TRBV5-1 and TRBJ2-3, with TRBD2 identical over 14 bases. With V trimmed by 3 bases and J by 3 bases, 15 bases remained unmatched. Germline loops: CDR1 SGHRS, CDR2 YFSETQ. CDR3 length equals 20 residues. The DNA for the CDR3 is TGCGCCAGCAGCTCCTACTATCCGGGACTAGCGGGAGCTCGAACAGATACGCAGTATTTT. Translated: CASSSYYPGLAGARTDTQYF.

V usage is TRBV5-3 and J usage is TRBJ2-7; D might be TRBD1 (5 bases). Being an ORF, TRBV5-3 has a function that is uncertain. Deletions cut 0 bases from V and 7 bases from J, with 26 bases between. The CDR3 totals 18 residues. The CDR3 DNA reads as TGTGCCAGAAGCTTGGGGTGCGGACACCGACGACCAAATGGGGAGCAGTACTTC. Translation gives CARSLGCGHRRPNGEQYF.

The genes are TRBV11-2 and TRBJ2-3; TRBD2 matches 11 bases. The CDR3 consists of 17 residues. Germline-derived CDR1 and CDR2 are SGHAT and FQNNGV. The V and J ends lost 0 bases and 2 bases, in that order; junction bases with no gene match: 4. The CDR3 protein is CASSLDRLAGTTDTQYF. As DNA, the CDR3 is TGTGCCAGCAGCTTAGACCGACTAGCGGGAACCACAGATACGCAGTATTTT.

The chain uses TRBV6-5 and TRBJ2-5, with D possibly matching TRBD2 (5 bases). Trimming removed 4 bases at V and 2 bases at J, with 11 bases between. This CDR3 is 14 amino acids long. CDR1 is MNHEY, CDR2 SVGAGI, per germline. The CDR3 region is CASSSRTGQETQYF. CDR3 nucleotides: TGTGCCAGCAGTTCTCGGACGGGACAAGAGACCCAGTACTTC.

The J gene is TRBJ2-1, the V gene TRBV5-4, with 10 bases aligning to TRBD1. This CDR3 is built from 17 residues. CDR1 and CDR2 from the germline V gene are SGHNT and YYREEE (reference sequence). J lost 9 bases, V lost 4 bases, and 16 bases had no gene match. The CDR3 spells CASSTRTGGIAGSEQFF. For the CDR3, the DNA is TGTGCCAGCAGCACAAGGACAGGGGGAATAGCGGGTAGTGAGCAGTTCTTC.

This clone appeared a few times. This chain uses TRBV4-1 with TRBJ2-6; 7 nucleotides agree with TRBD2. Germline V gives CDR1 MGHRA, CDR2 YSYEKL. The CDR3 has 20 residues. Trimming took 0 bases from V and 0 from J; bases not matched to a gene: 11. CDR3 protein: CASSQEGVAGVVSGANVLTF. DNA of the CDR3: TGCGCCAGCAGCCAAGAGGGAGTCGCGGGAGTAGTCTCTGGGGCCAACGTCCTGACTTTC.

This chain links TRBV30 with TRBJ1-2; D is unresolved. CDR3 length: 11 amino acids. Germline CDR1 GTSNPN, CDR2 SVGIG (reference sequence). The V and J ends lost 3 bases and 8 bases respectively, with 10 bases between them. CDR3 loop: CAWRERGGYTF. The CDR3 coding sequence is TGTGCCTGGAGGGAAAGAGGCGGCTACACCTTC.

The chain combines TRBV19 with TRBJ1-1; the match to TRBD1 covers 9 bases. With V trimmed by 7 bases and J by 4 bases, 7 bases remained unmatched. This CDR3 region has 14 residues. Germline lookup yields CDR1 LNHDA and CDR2 SQIVND (reference sequence). The CDR3 loop reads CASTKTGGSTEAFF. The CDR3 DNA follows: TGTGCCAGTACTAAGACAGGGGGAAGCACTGAAGCTTTCTTT.

The genes are TRBV7-9 and TRBJ2-3, with TRBD1 identical over 7 bases. CDR3 length: 14 residues. Trimming took 6 bases from V and 3 from J; bases not matched to a gene: 6. The germline V gene encodes CDR1 SEHNR and CDR2 FQNEAQ (reference sequence). CDR3 in amino acids: CASSRQGRTDTQYF. CDR3 DNA sequence: TGTGCCAGCAGTCGACAGGGTCGGACAGATACGCAGTATTTT.

The chain uses TRBV9 and TRBJ1-6; 11 bases fit TRBD1. V shed 1 base and J 8 bases; nucleotides not matched to a gene: 5. Germline loops: CDR1 SGDLS, CDR2 YYNGEE. The CDR3 is made up of 16 amino acids. CDR3 sequence (DNA): TGTGCCAGCAGCGTAAGTGAGGACAGGGGGCATTCACCCCTCCACTTT. This sequence encodes CASSVSEDRGHSPLHF.

This clone has only a few counts. This chain joins TRBV30 and TRBJ1-4; 11 nucleotides match TRBD1. Germline assignment: CDR1 GTSNPN and CDR2 SVGIG (reference sequence). The CDR3 is made up of 15 amino acids. The trim removed 2 bases at V and 8 bases at J, leaving 7 bases unmatched. CDR3 amino acids: CAWSLAGQGGEKLFF. The CDR3 nucleotides are TGTGCCTGGAGTTTAGCGGGACAGGGGGGGGAAAAACTGTTTTTT.

The chain combines TRBV7-8 with TRBJ2-1, with a possible D match to TRBD2 (6 bases). The V gene's germline CDR1 is SGHVS and CDR2 FQNEAQ. The germline V and J ends were trimmed by 11 bases and 7 bases, with 18 bases remaining between them. The CDR3 extends over 13 amino acids. In DNA form, the CDR3 reads TGTGCCTCTGGCAGGAGGGATCCTAATGAGCAGTTCTTC. Protein: CASGRRDPNEQFF.

The chain couples TRBV6-1 to TRBJ1-2; D is unclear. Germline values: CDR1 MNHNS, CDR2 SASEGT. The CDR3 covers 15 residues. V lost 3 bases to trimming and J lost 2 bases, with 13 bases between them. The CDR3 region is CASSDISGRNYGYTF. CDR3 bases: TGTGCCAGCAGTGACATTTCGGGGAGAAACTATGGCTACACCTTC.